This TCR beta chain was captured by sequencing in a study of T cells in Graves' hyperthyroidism and ophthalmopathy. TCR beta CDR3 region amplification was performed from RNA transcripts. When the TCR CDR3 underwent first-round RT-PCR, the HTBI primer set was used. TCRdb reprocessed the multiplex PCR reads with MiXCR, giving one entry per CDR3 protein. The data show approximately 520,000 distinct CDR3 sequences, with 20% seen just once and around a quarter held by the top ten. Germline V CDR1 and CDR2: DFQATT, SNEGSKA (reference sequence). The CDR3 sequence is 12 residues long. Trimming left V 1 base short and J 2 bases short, with 5 bases between. Patients aged 18 to 65 with hyperthyroidism were newly diagnosed, with duration under 2 months.

This TCR was recovered from a man younger than 35 with Graves' hyperthyroidism. Sequencing used blood. V gene TRBV20-1 combines with J gene TRBJ2-5; D gene unclear. Here the CDR3 reads CSARGDQETQYF. Here the CDR3 DNA reads TGCAGTGCTAGAGGAGATCAAGAGACCCAGTACTTC.